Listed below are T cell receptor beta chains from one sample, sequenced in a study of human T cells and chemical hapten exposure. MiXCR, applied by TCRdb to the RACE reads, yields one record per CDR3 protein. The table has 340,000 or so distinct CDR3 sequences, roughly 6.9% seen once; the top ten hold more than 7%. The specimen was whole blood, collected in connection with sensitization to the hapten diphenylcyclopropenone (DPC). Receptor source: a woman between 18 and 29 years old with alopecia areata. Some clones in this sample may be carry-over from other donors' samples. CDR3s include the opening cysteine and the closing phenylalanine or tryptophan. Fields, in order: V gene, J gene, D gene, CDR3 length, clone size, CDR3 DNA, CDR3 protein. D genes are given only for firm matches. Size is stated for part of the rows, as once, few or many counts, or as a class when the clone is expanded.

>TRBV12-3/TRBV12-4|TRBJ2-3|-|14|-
TGTGCCAGCACCCCAGACAGGGCGGGGGATACGCAGTATTTT
CASTPDRAGDTQYF
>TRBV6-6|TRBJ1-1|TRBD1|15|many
TGTGCCAGTCGGGCTACCGGACAGGGGTATACTGAAGCTTTCTTT
CASRATGQGYTEAFF
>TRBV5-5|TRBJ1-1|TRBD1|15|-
TGTGCCAGCAGCTTAGAGCCCCAGGGGGGCACTGAAGCTTTCTTT
CASSLEPQGGTEAFF
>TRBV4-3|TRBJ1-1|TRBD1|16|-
TGCGCCAGCAGCCAAGGCCCTACAGGGGCGAACACTGAAGCTTTCTTT
CASSQGPTGANTEAFF
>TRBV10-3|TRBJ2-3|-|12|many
TGTGCCATCAGTGAGTCTGGGCATACGCAGTATTTT
CAISESGHTQYF
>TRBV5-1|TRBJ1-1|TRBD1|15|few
TGCGCCAGCAGCTTGCCGGACAGGGGGCACACTGAAGCTTTCTTT
CASSLPDRGHTEAFF
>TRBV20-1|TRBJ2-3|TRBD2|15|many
TGCAGTGCTAGAGATGGACTAGCGGGCACAGATACGCAGTATTTT
CSARDGLAGTDTQYF
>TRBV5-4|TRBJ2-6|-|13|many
TGTGCCACCGCGCAATCGGGGGCCAACGTCCTGACTTTC
CATAQSGANVLTF
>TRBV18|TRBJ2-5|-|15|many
TGTGCCAGCTCACCACCGGGGACGCCCGTGGAGACCCAGTACTTC
CASSPPGTPVETQYF
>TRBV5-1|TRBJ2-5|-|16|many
TGCGCCAGCAGCTTGGGGGTTGGAGGGTCCCAAGAGACCCAGTACTTC
CASSLGVGGSQETQYF
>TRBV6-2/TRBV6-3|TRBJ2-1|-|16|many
TGTGCCAGCAGTCGACCCCCTTCGACTAGTCGGAATGAGCAGTTCTTC
CASSRPPSTSRNEQFF
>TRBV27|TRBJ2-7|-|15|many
TGTGCCAGCAGTTCCTCCGGACAGAGCTACTACGAGCAGTACTTC
CASSSSGQSYYEQYF
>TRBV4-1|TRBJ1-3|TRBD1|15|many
TGCGCCAGCAGCTCCGGACAGGGGGCTGGAAACACCATATATTTT
CASSSGQGAGNTIYF
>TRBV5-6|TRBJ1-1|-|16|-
TGTGCCAGCAGCTCGCGGTTTGCGGTTGGGGCCTCTGAAGCTTTCTTT
CASSSRFAVGASEAFF
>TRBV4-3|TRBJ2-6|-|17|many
TGCGCCAGCAGCCAAGATGTAGGGGGCTCTGGGGCCAACGTCCTGACTTTC
CASSQDVGGSGANVLTF
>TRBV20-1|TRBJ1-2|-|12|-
TGCAGTGCTAGTCGTCAGGTGGGAGGCTACACCTTC
CSASRQVGGYTF
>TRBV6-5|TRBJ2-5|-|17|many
TGTGCCAGCAGTTACGGGCCCACAGGGTCACTAAAAGAGACCCAGTACTTC
CASSYGPTGSLKETQYF
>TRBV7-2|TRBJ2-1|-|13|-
TGTGCCAGCAGCTTCATACTCGGAAATGAGCAGTTCTTC
CASSFILGNEQFF
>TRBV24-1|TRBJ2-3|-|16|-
TGTGCCACCAGTGATTTGCAGGGGGGGTACACAGATACGCAGTATTTT
CATSDLQGGYTDTQYF
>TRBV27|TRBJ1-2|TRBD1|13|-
TGTGCCAGCAGTGCGTGGACAGGGGACGGCTACACCTTC
CASSAWTGDGYTF
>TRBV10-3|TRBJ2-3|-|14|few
TGTGCCATCAGTGAGTCCCCGACTAGAGGTACGCAGTATTTT
CAISESPTRGTQYF
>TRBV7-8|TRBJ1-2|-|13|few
TGTGCCAGCAGCCCCGACAGATACTATGGCTACACCTTC
CASSPDRYYGYTF
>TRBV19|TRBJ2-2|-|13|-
TGTGCCAGTCAGACAGAAAACACCGGGGAGCTGTTTTTT
CASQTENTGELFF
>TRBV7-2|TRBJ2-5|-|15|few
TGTGCCAGCAGCTTACAAGCGGGCCTCCAAGAGACCCAGTACTTC
CASSLQAGLQETQYF
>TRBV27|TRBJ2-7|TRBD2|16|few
TGTGCCAGCAGTTCCCTCTCAGCGGGGGGGTCCTACGAGCAGTACTTC
CASSSLSAGGSYEQYF
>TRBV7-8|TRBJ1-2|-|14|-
TGTGCCAGCAGCTTAGATCTGCATTCCTATGGCTACACCTTC
CASSLDLHSYGYTF
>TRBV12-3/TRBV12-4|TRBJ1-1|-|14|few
TGTGCCAGCAGTTTACAAGAGTGGAACACTGAAGCTTTCTTT
CASSLQEWNTEAFF
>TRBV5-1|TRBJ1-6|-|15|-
TGCGCCAGCAGCTTCGGGAGCTCCTATAATTCACCCCTCCACTTT
CASSFGSSYNSPLHF
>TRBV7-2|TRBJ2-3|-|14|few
TGTGCCAGCAGCTTAGCTAGCAAGTCAGATACGCAGTATTTT
CASSLASKSDTQYF
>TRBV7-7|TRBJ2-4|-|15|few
TGTGCTAGCAGCTTAGATCGTCAGACCAAAAACATTCAGTACTTC
CASSLDRQTKNIQYF
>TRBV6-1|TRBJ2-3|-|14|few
TGTGCCAGCCGACAGAGACCTAGCACAGATACGCAGTATTTT
CASRQRPSTDTQYF
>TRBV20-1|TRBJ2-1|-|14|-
TGCAGTGCCACCCGACCTTCTAGCGATAGTGAGCAGTTCTTC
CSATRPSSDSEQFF
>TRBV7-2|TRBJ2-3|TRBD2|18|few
TGTGCCAGCAGCTTAGCCACCCCACTAGCGGCCGGCACAGATACGCAGTATTTT
CASSLATPLAAGTDTQYF
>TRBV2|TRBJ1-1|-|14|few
TGTGCCAGCAGGGCGAGGATCACTAACACTGAAGCTTTCTTT
CASRARITNTEAFF
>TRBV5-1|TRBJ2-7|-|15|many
TGCGCCAGCAGCCCCCGCAGTACCTCAATCTACGAGCAGTACTTC
CASSPRSTSIYEQYF
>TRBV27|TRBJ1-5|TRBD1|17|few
TGTGCCAGCGCTATAGGGACAGGGGAGGGGAGCAATCAGCCCCAGCATTTT
CASAIGTGEGSNQPQHF
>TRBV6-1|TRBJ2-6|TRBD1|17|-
TGTGCCAGCAACGGACAGGGGGCCTTTTCGGGGGCCAACGTCCTGACTTTC
CASNGQGAFSGANVLTF
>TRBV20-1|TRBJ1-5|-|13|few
TGCAGTGCTAGGCAGGGCGCGAGTCAGCCCCAGCATTTT
CSARQGASQPQHF
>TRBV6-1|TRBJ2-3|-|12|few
TGTGCCAGCAGTGAACTGCTAGATACGCAGTATTTT
CASSELLDTQYF
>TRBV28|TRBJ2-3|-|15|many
TGTGCCAGCAGTTTAGGAGGGGGGACGGCGGATACGCAGTATTTT
CASSLGGGTADTQYF
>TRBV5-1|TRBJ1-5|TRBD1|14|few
TGCGCCAGTAGTACAGGGGACGGAAATCAGCCCCAGCATTTT
CASSTGDGNQPQHF
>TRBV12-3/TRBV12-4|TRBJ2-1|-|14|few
TGTGCCAGCAGTTCCACCGGGACCCGCGGGGGCCAGTTCTTC
CASSSTGTRGGQFF
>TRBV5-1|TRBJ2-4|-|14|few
TGCGCCAGCAGCCGGGAAGGGAGGACAAACATTCAGTACTTC
CASSREGRTNIQYF
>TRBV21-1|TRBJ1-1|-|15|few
TGTGCCAGCAGCAAATATGGCAGGGTATACACTGAAGCTTTCTTT
CASSKYGRVYTEAFF
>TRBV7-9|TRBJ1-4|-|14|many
TGTGCCAGCAGCTCCCCGCCCGAAAATGAAAAACTGTTTTTT
CASSSPPENEKLFF
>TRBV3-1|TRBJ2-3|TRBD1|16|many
TGTGCCAGCAGCCGGAGATCGACAGGGGACCCAATCGCGCAGTATTTT
CASSRRSTGDPIAQYF
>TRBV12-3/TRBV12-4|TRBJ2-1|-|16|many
TGTGCCAGCACCGAAAGTGGGGAAAAGCGCTACAATGAGCAGTTCTTC
CASTESGEKRYNEQFF
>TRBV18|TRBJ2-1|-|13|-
TGTGCCAGCTCACCCCAAACCTACAATGAGCAGTTCTTC
CASSPQTYNEQFF
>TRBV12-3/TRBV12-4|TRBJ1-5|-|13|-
TGTGCCAGCAGTTTTGCTAATGAGGAGAGCCAGCATTTT
CASSFANEESQHF
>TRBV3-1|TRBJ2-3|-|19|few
TGTGCCAGCAGCCGAACCTGGGCGACAAGGCATACTAGCACAGATACGCAGTATTTT
CASSRTWATRHTSTDTQYF
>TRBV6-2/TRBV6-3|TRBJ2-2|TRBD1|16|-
TGTGCCAGCAGACCTGTCGGACAGGGGAACACCGGGGAGCTGTTTTTT
CASRPVGQGNTGELFF
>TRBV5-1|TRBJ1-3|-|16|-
TGCGCCAGCAGGGACGGACGGTCGCTCTCTGGAAACACCATATATTTT
CASRDGRSLSGNTIYF
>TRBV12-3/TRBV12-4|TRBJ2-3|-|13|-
TGTGCCACTCAGGGGGGGGGCCGAGATACGCAGTATTTT
CATQGGGRDTQYF
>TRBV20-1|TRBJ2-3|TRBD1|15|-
TGCAGTGCTATAAGGACAGGGAGGATGGGGGATACGCAGTATTTT
CSAIRTGRMGDTQYF